The clone carrying this T cell receptor (beta chain) was found a few times. Researchers made TCR beta libraries by using iRepertoire HTBI primers and running Arm-PCR on CDR3 regions. Each CDR3 protein is one row after TCRdb ran MiXCR on the multiplex PCR reads. The sample yields 360,000 or so distinct CDR3 sequences, roughly 25% seen once. This sample is part of a study of regulatory T cells in long-lasting Graves disease. Time point denoted: persistent/refractory GD, antithyroid drugs over 5 years with positive TRAb. PBMC-extracted RNA yielded the TCR library. The germline V gene has CDR1 SGHTA and CDR2 FQGNSA. This CDR3 is 16 amino acids long. V dropped 2 bases and J dropped 5; count of bases not matched to a gene: 12.

The sample here was peripheral blood mononuclear cells (PBMCs), taken when the disease was refractory, from a patient treated with antithyroid drugs. V gene TRBV7-2 combines with J gene TRBJ2-7; 7 positions match TRBD2. The source is a woman aged 40 to 50 with Graves disease. For the CDR3, the DNA is TGTGCCAGCAGCTTAAGGATCCGCGGGAGCTTCCACGAGCAGTACTTC. Residues: CASSLRIRGSFHEQYF.